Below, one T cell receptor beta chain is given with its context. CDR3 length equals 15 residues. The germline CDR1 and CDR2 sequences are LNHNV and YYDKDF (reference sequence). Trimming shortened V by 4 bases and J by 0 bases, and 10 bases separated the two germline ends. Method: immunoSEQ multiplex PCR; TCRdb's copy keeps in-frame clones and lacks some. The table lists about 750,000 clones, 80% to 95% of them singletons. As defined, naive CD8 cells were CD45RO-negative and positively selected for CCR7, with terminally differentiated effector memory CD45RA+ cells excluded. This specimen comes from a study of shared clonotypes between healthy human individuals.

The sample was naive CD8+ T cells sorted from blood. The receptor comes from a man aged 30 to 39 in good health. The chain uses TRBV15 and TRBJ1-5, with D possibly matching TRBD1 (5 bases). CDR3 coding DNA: TGTGCCACCAGCAAAGGGACGGATAGCAATCAGCCCCAGCATTTT. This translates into CATSKGTDSNQPQHF.